Following are 20 T cell receptor beta chains from one sample sequenced in a study of blood T cell repertoires in COVID-19. Measured with immunoSEQ multiplex PCR; TCRdb has only the in-frame clones, and not every one. The table records fewer than 250,000 clones, 75% to 85% of them present only once. The sample taken for sequencing was peripheral blood. These receptors all come from a human donor in a cohort sampled during active COVID-19.

The V gene is TRBV11-2, the J gene TRBJ2-5; 9 bases line up with TRBD2. The trim removed 4 bases at V and 4 bases at J, leaving 13 bases unmatched. CDR3 length equals 17 residues. Germline V gene sequence: CDR1 SGHAT, CDR2 FQNNGV. The CDR3 protein is CASSSAARGGRGETQYF. Written as DNA, the CDR3 is TGTGCCAGCAGCTCCGCCGCGCGGGGGGGCCGTGGAGAGACCCAGTACTTC.

This clone is a singleton in its sample. The chain couples TRBV24-1 to TRBJ2-7; TRBD1 matches 7 bases. Germline-derived CDR1 and CDR2 are KGHDR and SFDVKD. V trimming: 2 bases; J trimming: 7 bases; junction bases outside the gene matches: 7. The CDR3 sequence is 14 residues long. The chain's CDR3 is CATSDSTGPEEQYF. Written as DNA, the CDR3 is TGTGCCACCAGTGATTCGACAGGGCCGGAAGAGCAGTACTTC.

The gene calls are TRBV4-1 and TRBJ1-6; the match to TRBD1 covers 9 bases. CDR1 and CDR2 from the germline V gene are MGHRA and YSYEKL. The trim removed 4 bases at V and 7 bases at J, leaving 8 bases unmatched. The CDR3 runs to 16 residues. The CDR3, as DNA: TGCGCCAGCAGCCCATTGGGGACAGGGAGGAATTCACCCCTCCACTTT. It codes for CASSPLGTGRNSPLHF.

This sequence joins TRBV5-1 and TRBJ1-1; D not resolved. There are 13 residues in the CDR3. V dropped 4 bases and J dropped 6 bases, with 13 bases sitting between them. CDR1 and CDR2 from the germline V gene are SGHRS and YFSETQ. The CDR3 sequence is CASSGALTAEAFF. CDR3 nucleotide sequence: TGCGCCAGCAGCGGAGCCTTAACGGCTGAAGCTTTCTTT.

V is TRBV11-2 and J is TRBJ2-6; maybe TRBD2 (5 bases). With 8 bases removed from V and 2 bases from J, the gap between germline ends came to 22 bases. Germline lookup yields CDR1 SGHAT and CDR2 FQNNGV. This CDR3 region has 18 residues. The CDR3 region has the DNA TGTGCCAGCGGCCCCATCGGGGTTCTTAAAACTGGGGCCAACGTCCTGACTTTC. Its translation is CASGPIGVLKTGANVLTF.

This chain joins TRBV6-6 and TRBJ2-1, with D tentatively TRBD1 (5 bases). The V and J ends lost 0 bases and 7 bases respectively, with 16 bases between them. The CDR3 covers 16 residues. Germline V gene lookup returns CDR1 MNHNY and CDR2 SVGAGI (reference sequence). CDR3 amino acids: CASSYSTPGLGNEQFF. The CDR3 bases are TGTGCCAGCAGTTACTCGACACCAGGGTTAGGGAATGAGCAGTTCTTC.

In DNA, the CDR3 is TGCGCCAGCAGCTTGGAGCTAGCCTACAATGAGCAGTTCTTC. It is translated as CASSLELAYNEQFF. The chain combines TRBV5-1 with TRBJ2-1; D ambiguous. Germline V gene data show CDR1 as SGHRS and CDR2 as YFSETQ. V was clipped by 0 bases and J by 2 bases, with 6 bases between them. The CDR3 runs 14 residues. Full variable domain (rest looked up from reference TRBV5-1 and TRBJ2-1): KAGVTQTPRYLIKTRGQQVTLSCSPISGHRSVSWYQQTPGQGLQFLFEYFSETQRNKGNFPGRFSGRQFSNSRSEMNVSTLELGDSALYLCASSLELAYNEQFFGPGTRLTVL.

The V and J genes are TRBV19 and TRBJ2-1; D is uncertain. The CDR3 runs 16 residues. The V end was cut by 3 bases, the J end by 0 bases, with 12 bases between. Germline-derived CDR1 and CDR2 are LNHDA and SQIVND (reference sequence). CDR3 nucleotide sequence: TGTGCCAGTAGTATCCTGCCTCGGAGCTCCTACAATGAGCAGTTCTTC. Translated, it gives CASSILPRSSYNEQFF. Together with reference TRBV19 and TRBJ2-1, the CDR3 gives the full variable domain: DGGITQSPKYLFRKEGQNVTLSCEQNLNHDAMYWYRQDPGQGLRLIYYSQIVNDFQKGDIAEGYSVSREKKESFPLTVTSAQKNPTAFYLCASSILPRSSYNEQFFGPGTRLTVL.

The rearrangement joins TRBV3-1 (or the pseudogene TRBV3-2) to TRBJ2-5; TRBD2 aligns across 7 bases. The junction had 14 bases not matched to a gene; V was cut back by 4 bases and J by 3 bases. The CDR3 sequence is 17 residues long. Germline assignment: CDR1 LGHDT and CDR2 YNNKEL (reference sequence). The CDR3 DNA follows: TGTGCCAGCAGCCTCCGGCGATGGGGCGGGAGCGAAGAGACCCAGTACTTC. Amino acids: CASSLRRWGGSEETQYF.

This chain uses TRBV6-5 with TRBJ2-7; D may be TRBD1 (5 bases). There are 11 residues in the CDR3. Trimming pared 4 bases from V and 12 bases from J, leaving 13 bases between. CDR1 is MNHEY, CDR2 SVGAGI, per germline. The CDR3 region has the DNA TGTGCCAGCAGTTCAGGGATTTCTCGGTACTTC. Protein product: CASSSGISRYF.

This sequence joins TRBV7-6 and TRBJ1-5; D gene ambiguous. This CDR3 spans 13 amino acids. Per germline, CDR1 SGHVS and CDR2 FNYEAQ. Trimming stripped 2 bases from V and 4 bases from J, with 6 bases between. CDR3 region: CASSLRENQPQHF. The CDR3, as DNA: TGTGCCAGCAGCTTAAGGGAGAATCAGCCCCAGCATTTT.

This clone was picked up one time. The chain combines TRBV7-9 with TRBJ2-1; possible D gene TRBD1, 6 bases. The CDR3 runs to 16 residues. Germline CDR1 and CDR2: SEHNR and FQNEAQ (reference sequence). Trimming removed 5 bases at V and 4 bases at J, with 18 bases between. The CDR3 region is CASSPPPGRGYNEQFF. CDR3 nucleotides: TGTGCCAGCAGCCCGCCTCCGGGCAGGGGTTACAATGAGCAGTTCTTC.

V and J are TRBV7-9 and TRBJ2-7, with a possible D match to TRBD1 (5 bases). The CDR3 runs 14 residues. The ends were cut back, 4 bases at V and 3 bases at J, with 13 bases in the middle. Germline loops: CDR1 SEHNR, CDR2 FQNEAQ (reference sequence). The CDR3 DNA sequence: TGTGCCAGCAGCTCCAGTGTGGGGCTCTACGAGCAGTACTTC. Residues: CASSSSVGLYEQYF. The whole variable domain, remainder taken from reference TRBV7-9 and TRBJ2-7, is DTGVSQNPRHKITKRGQNVTFRCDPISEHNRLYWYRQTLGQGPEFLTYFQNEAQLEKSRLLSDRFSAERPKGSFSTLEIQRTEQGDSAMYLCASSSSVGLYEQYFGPGTRLTVT.

The chain couples TRBV2 to TRBJ2-7; 8 positions match TRBD1. Germline CDR1 SNHLY, CDR2 FYNNEI. The ends lost 5 bases at V and 3 bases at J; junction bases unmatched: 6. This CDR3 comprises 14 residues. The CDR3 sequence: CASSLTGAGYEQYF. As DNA, the CDR3 is TGTGCCAGCAGTTTGACAGGGGCGGGCTACGAGCAGTACTTC.

In its sample, this clone was seen a few times. The chain combines TRBV5-4 with TRBJ2-5; D not resolved. CDR1 is SGHNT, CDR2 YYREEE, per germline (reference sequence). The CDR3 length is 13 residues. Trimming left V 2 bases short and J 3 bases short, with 8 bases between. Here the CDR3 DNA reads TGTGCCAGCAGCTTAAGGAGCGAAGAGACCCAGTACTTC. Protein sequence: CASSLRSEETQYF.

V is TRBV7-9 and J is TRBJ1-3; D unclear. The CDR3 loop spans 14 amino acids. Per germline, CDR1 SEHNR and CDR2 FQNEAQ (reference sequence). The V gene lost 4 bases and the J gene lost 0 bases, with 7 bases spanning the gap. The CDR3 here is CASSSVISGNTIYF. The CDR3 DNA reads TGTGCCAGCAGCTCGGTGATCTCTGGAAACACCATATATTTT.

The chain joins TRBV9 to TRBJ2-3; the D is unclear. V lost 3 bases and J lost 4, with 6 bases in between. The length of the CDR3 is 12 residues. CDR1 and CDR2 from the germline V gene are SGDLS and YYNGEE. The CDR3 protein is CASSGDSDTQYF. The CDR3 region has the DNA TGTGCCAGCAGCGGAGACTCAGATACGCAGTATTTT.

This clone was counted only a few times. This chain links TRBV6-6 with TRBJ2-5; TRBD1 might be the D (7 bases). The CDR3 consists of 14 residues. V shed 8 bases and J shed 3 bases, with 16 bases lying between them. Germline lookup yields CDR1 MNHNY and CDR2 SVGAGI (reference sequence). CDR3 in amino acids: CASGGDRPKETQYF. The CDR3 DNA is TGTGCCAGCGGAGGGGACAGACCTAAAGAGACCCAGTACTTC.

The CDR3 protein is CASSISGGSYEQYF. The DNA for the CDR3 is TGTGCCAGCAGCATTAGCGGGGGATCCTACGAGCAGTACTTC. The rearrangement uses TRBV7-6 and TRBJ2-7; TRBD2 aligns across 9 bases. Germline values: CDR1 SGHVS, CDR2 FNYEAQ. This CDR3 has 14 residues. The J segment lost 1 base and the V segment lost 5 bases, leaving 3 bases of the junction unmatched.

In its sample, this clone was seen once. The chain couples TRBV10-3 to TRBJ2-5; the D is unclear. V was trimmed by 4 bases and J by 2 bases, leaving 8 bases between them. Germline V CDR1 and CDR2: ENHRY, SYGVKD. CDR3 length: 13 amino acids. In DNA, the CDR3 is TGTGCCATCAGTGTCAGTTCTCAAGAGACCCAGTACTTC. Protein: CAISVSSQETQYF.